Below are 8 T cell receptor beta chains sequenced from a single sample in a study of T cells after yellow fever vaccination. One entry per CDR3 protein, called by TCRdb with MiXCR from the 5' RACE reads. The sample shows 300,000 to 400,000 distinct CDR3 sequences, 8.7% of them seen only once. Source: PBMCs, taken on the day of the first yellow fever vaccination. These receptors were collected from a man in his late teens or twenties who received the YFV17D yellow fever vaccine.

This clonotype was picked up a small number of times. CDR3 coding DNA: TGTGCCAGCAGTTTTGCCGGGGGGGATTCACCCCTCCACTTT. Translation: CASSFAGGDSPLHF. This chain connects TRBV12-3 or TRBV12-4 to TRBJ1-6; weak D call: TRBD1 (5 bases). There are 14 residues in the CDR3. Trimming shortened V by 3 bases and J by 8 bases, and 11 bases separated the two germline ends.

This clonotype has ten or more counts. The genes are TRBV3-1 and TRBJ1-2; D ambiguous. The V and J ends lost 0 bases and 4 bases respectively, with 9 bases between them. The CDR3 contains 14 residues. Germline V gene lookup returns CDR1 LGHDT and CDR2 YNNKEL (reference sequence). This CDR3 reads CASSQDYRPYGYTF. DNA of the CDR3: TGTGCCAGCAGCCAAGACTACAGACCCTATGGCTACACCTTC.

This clonotype was seen more than once but under ten times. The chain uses TRBV5-1 and TRBJ2-7; 10 bases fit TRBD1. CDR3 size: 15 residues. Germline V gene sequence: CDR1 SGHRS, CDR2 YFSETQ. Losses at the gene ends were 4 bases for V and 5 bases for J; bases not matched to a gene: 9. CDR3 amino acids: CASSHTYGQGDEQYF. The CDR3, as DNA: TGCGCCAGCAGCCACACGTATGGACAGGGGGACGAGCAGTACTTC. Full variable domain (outside the CDR3, taken from reference TRBV5-1 and TRBJ2-7): KAGVTQTPRYLIKTRGQQVTLSCSPISGHRSVSWYQQTPGQGLQFLFEYFSETQRNKGNFPGRFSGRQFSNSRSEMNVSTLELGDSALYLCASSHTYGQGDEQYFGPGTRLTVT.

This clonotype was recorded a few times. The J gene is TRBJ2-1, the V gene TRBV3-1; D call uncertain. Deletions cut 1 base from V and 1 base from J, with 8 bases between. CDR1 is LGHDT, CDR2 YNNKEL, per germline (reference sequence). The CDR3 loop spans 15 amino acids. For the CDR3, the DNA is TGTGCCAGCAGCCAAGTCCGGGTTTCCTACAATGAGCAGTTCTTC. This sequence encodes CASSQVRVSYNEQFF.

The chain uses TRBV2 and TRBJ1-5; D remains unclear. The germline V and J ends were trimmed by 7 bases and 7 bases, with 17 bases remaining between them. This CDR3 region has 14 residues. The germline gives CDR1 SNHLY, CDR2 FYNNEI. The CDR3 DNA reads as TGTGCCAGCACTAAGGACCCCATGTACCAGCCCCAGCATTTT. The encoded protein is CASTKDPMYQPQHF. Based on the CDR3 plus reference TRBV2 and TRBJ1-5, the full variable domain is EPEVTQTPSHQVTQMGQEVILRCVPISNHLYFYWYRQILGQKVEFLVSFYNNEISEKSEIFDDQFSVERPDGSNFTLKIRSTKLEDSAMYFCASTKDPMYQPQHFGDGTRLSIL.

J is TRBJ1-6 and V is TRBV9; D is undetermined. The CDR3 totals 13 residues. V dropped 2 bases and J dropped 5 bases, with 5 bases sitting between them. The germline V gene has CDR1 SGDLS and CDR2 YYNGEE. DNA of the CDR3: TGTGCCAGCAGCGTGGATCATAATTCACCCCTCCACTTT. As protein: CASSVDHNSPLHF.

The chain couples TRBV3-1 to TRBJ1-2; TRBD1 agrees at 11 bases. This CDR3 contains 14 residues. Germline trimming cut 4 bases from V and 8 bases from J; bases unmatched to any gene: 6. CDR1 LGHDT and CDR2 YNNKEL come from the germline V gene (reference sequence). As DNA, the CDR3 is TGTGCCAGCAGCCTTCGGGACAGGGGGGAAGGCTACACCTTC. Residues: CASSLRDRGEGYTF.

The sample holds a few counts of this clonotype. This chain connects TRBV20-1 to TRBJ1-2, with 7 bases fitting TRBD1. After removal of 0 bases from V and 4 bases from J, the junction contained 5 bases not matched to a gene. Germline V gene sequence: CDR1 DFQATT, CDR2 SNEGSKA (reference sequence). This CDR3 has 14 amino acids. The CDR3 protein is CSARDIGGSYGYTF. The CDR3 region has the DNA TGCAGTGCTAGAGATATAGGGGGCTCCTATGGCTACACCTTC.